This is a list of T cell receptor beta chains from one sample in a study of blood T cell repertoires in COVID-19. TCRdb keeps only in-frame clones here, not all; method: immunoSEQ multiplex PCR. The sample has approximately 50,000 clones, just over 85% seen once. Sequencing was performed on peripheral blood. The receptors come from a woman aged 80 or over with acute or convalescent COVID-19. Both conserved end residues are part of each CDR3. The D gene is left open where the match is weak. Some rows have no size entry. The others give once, few or many, or a class for an expanded clone.

clone size	J gene	V gene	D gene	CDR3 DNA	CDR3 protein
once	TRBJ1-6	TRBV5-1	TRBD1	TGCGCCAGCAGCTTGGTTTCGGGACAGAATTCACCCCTCCACTTT	CASSLVSGQNSPLHF
once	TRBJ2-3	TRBV4-2	TRBD2	TGTGCCAGCAGGCACACTAGCGGGGTGACAGATACGCAGTATTTT	CASRHTSGVTDTQYF
NA	TRBJ1-4	TRBV15	NA	TGTGCCACCAGCAGGGACATTTCTAATGAAAAACTGTTTTTT	CATSRDISNEKLFF
once	TRBJ2-7	TRBV3-1/TRBV3-2	NA	TGTGCCAGCAGCCAAGATGCAGAATACGAGCAGTACTTC	CASSQDAEYEQYF
NA	TRBJ2-1	TRBV15	TRBD2	TGTGCCACCAGCGGGGGACTAGCGGAGAAGAAGTCCTACAATGAGCAGTTCTTC	CATSGGLAEKKSYNEQFF
NA	TRBJ2-7	TRBV12-5	TRBD1	TGTGCTAGTGGTTTGGGGGACAGGGGGAGAGAGCAGTACTTC	CASGLGDRGREQYF
NA	TRBJ2-2	TRBV2	TRBD2	TGTGCCAGCATCAGGGAGGGCACCGGGGAGCTGTTTTTT	CASIREGTGELFF
NA	TRBJ2-1	TRBV11-2	TRBD2	TGTGCCAGCAGCCCCGGGACTAGCGGAGTGGCGGCCTACAATGAGCAGTTCTTC	CASSPGTSGVAAYNEQFF
NA	TRBJ1-2	TRBV2	NA	TGTGCCAGCAGGGGGGGGACGGCTAACTATGGCTACACCTTC	CASRGGTANYGYTF
once	TRBJ1-1	TRBV7-2	NA	TGTGCCAGCAGCTTAAACAGAAACACTGAAGCTTTCTTT	CASSLNRNTEAFF
NA	TRBJ2-5	TRBV30	NA	TGTGCCTGGATGGATGGACTTTATCAAGAGACCCAGTACTTC	CAWMDGLYQETQYF
NA	TRBJ1-2	TRBV12-3/TRBV12-4	NA	TGTGCCAGCAGTCGGACAGCTTCCTATGGCTACACCTTC	CASSRTASYGYTF
NA	TRBJ2-1	TRBV18	NA	TGTGCCAGCTCGGACACCTCCTACAATGAGCAGTTCTTC	CASSDTSYNEQFF
NA	TRBJ2-1	TRBV3-1/TRBV3-2	NA	TGTGCCAGCAGCCCACAGCTCCGGACAGGACCTCGGGGGTCCTACAATGAGCAGTTCTTC	CASSPQLRTGPRGSYNEQFF
NA	TRBJ1-1	TRBV7-3	NA	TGTGCCAGCAGCATCCAGAAGAACACTGAAGCTTTCTTT	CASSIQKNTEAFF
NA	TRBJ1-3	TRBV7-8	NA	TGTGCCAGCAGCTTAGTAGAGGGGGAAAACACCATATATTTT	CASSLVEGENTIYF
NA	TRBJ1-4	TRBV7-8	TRBD1	TGTGCCAGCAGCCTTGACAGGGCAGGTGAAAAACTGTTTTTT	CASSLDRAGEKLFF
NA	TRBJ1-5	TRBV23-1	TRBD1	TGCGCCAGCAGTCAAATCCTTCACAGGGGGACGGGTCAGCCCCAGCATTTT	CASSQILHRGTGQPQHF
NA	TRBJ1-2	TRBV5-1	NA	TGCGCCAGCAGCTTAGACAGTGGAATGGATGGCTACACCTTC	CASSLDSGMDGYTF
NA	TRBJ2-7	TRBV30	TRBD2	TGTGCCTGGAGTGTGACTAGCGGGTCCTACGAGCAGTACTTC	CAWSVTSGSYEQYF
NA	TRBJ1-2	TRBV6-5	NA	TGTGCCAGCACTGGCTGGGAGGATGGCTACACCTTC	CASTGWEDGYTF
NA	TRBJ2-5	TRBV6-6	NA	TGTGCCAGCCGCTCGGTTGCCAGGGGAGAGACCCAGTACTTC	CASRSVARGETQYF
NA	TRBJ1-3	TRBV27	NA	TGTGCCAGCAGTTTACGAAGAGCTGGAAACACCATATATTTT	CASSLRRAGNTIYF
NA	TRBJ1-5	TRBV19	NA	TGTGCCAGTAGTATCGTACAGGGCGTGAGCAATCAGCCCCAGCATTTT	CASSIVQGVSNQPQHF
once	TRBJ1-5	TRBV5-5	TRBD1	TGTGCCAGCAGCCTTGACAGGGGACAGCCCCAGCATTTT	CASSLDRGQPQHF
NA	TRBJ1-6	TRBV3-1/TRBV3-2	NA	TGTGCCAGCAGCCAAGACCTGACAGGCTTTGGCTCACCCCTCCACTTT	CASSQDLTGFGSPLHF
NA	TRBJ2-1	TRBV5-1	TRBD1	TGCGCCAGCAGCTTGGAGTCAGGGGGCGCCTACAATGAGCAGTTCTTC	CASSLESGGAYNEQFF
NA	TRBJ2-7	TRBV4-1	TRBD1	TGCGCCAGCAGCCAGGGACAGGGAAGAGACGAGCAGTACTTC	CASSQGQGRDEQYF
few	TRBJ1-1	TRBV11-2	NA	TGTGCCAGCAGCCTCGGGTTCGCTGAAGCTTTCTTT	CASSLGFAEAFF
NA	TRBJ2-5	TRBV12-3/TRBV12-4	TRBD2	TGTGCCAGCGGCGGGGGGGCCCAAGAGACCCAGTACTTC	CASGGGAQETQYF
NA	TRBJ2-7	TRBV10-1	TRBD2	TGCGCCAGCAGCGGACTAGCGGGGGACCACGAGCAGTACTTC	CASSGLAGDHEQYF
NA	TRBJ2-7	TRBV4-1	TRBD1	TGCGCCAGCAGCCAGGGGGGACAGGGGATACACTACGAGCAGTACTTC	CASSQGGQGIHYEQYF
NA	TRBJ2-5	TRBV7-7	TRBD1	TGTGCCAGCAGTTACGGGACAGGCTTTCAAGAGACCCAGTACTTC	CASSYGTGFQETQYF
NA	TRBJ2-1	TRBV6-2/TRBV6-3	NA	TGTGCCAGCAGTTATGGGGGCTGGATTGGTGAGCAGTTCTTC	CASSYGGWIGEQFF
once	TRBJ2-1	TRBV5-1	TRBD1	TGCGCCAGCAGCCAGACAGGGAAGGACAATGAGCAGTTCTTC	CASSQTGKDNEQFF
few	TRBJ1-5	TRBV19	NA	TGTGCCAGTAGTATACGGTCTTCGGCCCAGCATTTT	CASSIRSSAQHF
NA	TRBJ1-1	TRBV5-1	NA	TGCGCCAGCAGCTTGGAAAGGGGGGGAACTGAAGCTTTCTTT	CASSLERGGTEAFF
NA	TRBJ2-5	TRBV19	NA	TGTGCCAGTAGTAAGGCAGGGGAAGAGACCCAGTACTTC	CASSKAGEETQYF
NA	TRBJ2-3	TRBV25-1	NA	TGTGCCAGCAGTGGAGGAACTAGCACAGATACGCAGTATTTT	CASSGGTSTDTQYF
NA	TRBJ2-1	TRBV19	NA	TGTGCCAGTAGTGGATTTACAGGAGTTCACAATGAGCAGTTCTTC	CASSGFTGVHNEQFF
NA	TRBJ2-2	TRBV14	NA	TGTGCCAGCAGCCGCCTCCGGACTGACAACACCGGGGAGCTGTTTTTT	CASSRLRTDNTGELFF
once	TRBJ2-2	TRBV3-1/TRBV3-2	NA	TGTGCCAGCAGCCAACAGGGGACGAACACCGGGGAGCTGTTTTTT	CASSQQGTNTGELFF
NA	TRBJ2-3	TRBV7-6	NA	TGTGCCAGCAGCTCCCGACTGACAGATACGCAGTATTTT	CASSSRLTDTQYF
NA	TRBJ1-1	TRBV19	NA	TGTGCCAGTACCCACCGGGGCGGGGGGGAAGCTGAAGCTTTCTTT	CASTHRGGGEAEAFF
NA	TRBJ2-7	TRBV6-4	NA	TGTGCCAGCAGTGATCAGTACGAGCAGTACTTC	CASSDQYEQYF
few	TRBJ1-1	TRBV5-4	NA	TGTGCCAGCAGCTTTAACAGGTTGAACACTGAAGCTTTCTTT	CASSFNRLNTEAFF
once	TRBJ2-2	TRBV7-3	NA	TGTGCCAGCGGGGTAGGGGCCGGGGAGCTGTTTTTT	CASGVGAGELFF
NA	TRBJ1-6	TRBV5-4	NA	TGTGCCAGCAGCTTGACGGCGGGGGTTGGTTCACCCCTCCACTTT	CASSLTAGVGSPLHF